The 20 T cell receptor beta chains below come from one sample, sequenced in a study of T-cell memory formation after mild COVID-19. TCRdb passed the 5' RACE reads through MiXCR, listing each CDR3 protein once. The sample lists about 33,000 distinct CDR3 sequences; around 21% were seen once. Sequencing was carried out using PBMCs or a T cell subset sorted from them (not recorded which). These receptors all come from an adult who had mild COVID-19 (a few samples of this study predate the infection). Cell type and time point are not known.

This clonotype was counted ten times or more. The rearrangement joins TRBV14 to TRBJ2-5, with a weak D call TRBD2 (5 bases). In germline, CDR1 is SGHDN, CDR2 FVKESK. The V end was cut by 1 base, the J end by 2 bases, with 17 bases between. There are 17 residues in the CDR3. The CDR3 region is CASSQVRASPEQETQYF. The CDR3 region has the DNA TGTGCCAGCAGCCAAGTTAGGGCTAGCCCGGAACAAGAGACCCAGTACTTC.

There are many counts of this clonotype. The chain links TRBV7-2 to TRBJ2-2; D call uncertain. The CDR3 length is 16 residues. Trimming removed 1 base from V and 0 bases from J, with 9 bases in between. CDR1 and CDR2 (germline): SGHTA, FQGNSA. The DNA of the CDR3 is TGTGCCAGCAGCTTAGGGTCCCGACCGAACACCGGGGAGCTGTTTTTT. Encoded protein: CASSLGSRPNTGELFF.

This clonotype was seen at least ten times. This chain joins TRBV5-1 and TRBJ1-2; D call uncertain. The CDR3 is made up of 15 amino acids. The V end was cut by 0 bases, the J end by 0 bases, with 9 bases between. CDR1 and CDR2 from the germline V gene are SGHRS and YFSETQ. The DNA of the CDR3 is TGCGCCAGCAGCTTGGATCTACGTTCTAACTATGGCTACACCTTC. Protein: CASSLDLRSNYGYTF.

The J gene is TRBJ2-5, the V gene TRBV4-3; the match to TRBD1 covers 7 bases. This CDR3 contains 18 residues. The trim removed 0 bases at V and 4 bases at J, leaving 14 bases unmatched. CDR1 LGHNA and CDR2 YSLEER come from the germline V gene. The CDR3 loop reads CASSQDSGFNRGRETQYF. As DNA, the CDR3 is TGCGCCAGCAGCCAAGATTCAGGATTTAACAGGGGAAGAGAGACCCAGTACTTC.

This clonotype was detected ten times or more. This sequence joins TRBV28 and TRBJ2-7; D perhaps matches TRBD2 (6 bases). This CDR3 spans 14 amino acids. Trimming left V 6 bases short and J 2 bases short, with 14 bases between. Germline CDR1 and CDR2: MDHEN and SYDVKM. The CDR3 DNA follows: TGTGCCAGCAGCCCAGGAGGGTCAGCCTACGAGCAGTACTTC. Translation: CASSPGGSAYEQYF.

The gene calls are TRBV30 and TRBJ2-5; D not resolved. Germline V gene lookup returns CDR1 GTSNPN and CDR2 SVGIG (reference sequence). V was trimmed by 0 bases and J by 5 bases, leaving 4 bases between them. This CDR3 has 11 residues. CDR3 residues: CAWSVWETQYF. As DNA, the CDR3 is TGTGCCTGGAGTGTTTGGGAGACCCAGTACTTC.

In its sample, this clonotype was seen many times. The chain carries TRBV29-1 and TRBJ2-1, with 8 bases identical to TRBD2. The CDR3 extends over 13 amino acids. Germline V CDR1 and CDR2: SQVTM, ANQGSEA. V trimming: 7 bases; J trimming: 7 bases; junction bases outside the gene matches: 9. The CDR3 DNA is TGCAGCGCCGAAGAGGGACTAGGAAATGAGCAGTTCTTC. Protein sequence: CSAEEGLGNEQFF.

There are many counts of this clonotype. The rearrangement joins TRBV9 to TRBJ2-2, with TRBD1 matching over 9 bases. There are 15 residues in the CDR3. Germline-derived CDR1 and CDR2 are SGDLS and YYNGEE. V dropped 4 bases and J dropped 6; count of bases not matched to a gene: 7. The CDR3 region has the DNA TGTGCCAGCAGCTATACGGGACAGGGACCCGGGGAGCTGTTTTTT. This translates into CASSYTGQGPGELFF. Supplemented by reference TRBV9 and TRBJ2-2, the full variable domain reads DSGVTQTPKHLITATGQRVTLRCSPRSGDLSVYWYQQSLDQGLQFLIQYYNGEERAKGNILERFSAQQFPDLHSELNLSSLELGDSALYFCASSYTGQGPGELFFGEGSRLTVL.

The chain is built from TRBV7-6 and TRBJ1-5; D is ambiguous. The CDR3 totals 13 residues. CDR1 is SGHVS and CDR2 is FNYEAQ in the germline V gene. V lost 1 base to trimming and J lost 6 bases, with 7 bases between them. The CDR3 loop is CASSLDAGQPQHF. In nucleotides, the CDR3 is TGTGCCAGCAGCTTAGATGCAGGTCAGCCCCAGCATTTT.

This clonotype was seen ten or more times. This sequence joins TRBV15 and TRBJ2-2; D call uncertain. The V and J ends lost 0 bases and 3 bases respectively, with 11 bases between them. Germline CDR1 reads LNHNV; CDR2 reads YYDKDF (reference sequence). The length of the CDR3 is 16 residues. The CDR3 reads CATSRDRRRDTGELFF. CDR3 coding DNA: TGTGCCACCAGCAGAGATCGGCGGCGCGACACCGGGGAGCTGTTTTTT.

Ten or more counts support this clonotype. V usage is TRBV20-1 and J usage is TRBJ2-7; D possibly matches TRBD1 or TRBD2 (5 bases each). The CDR3 length is 11 residues. In germline, CDR1 is DFQATT, CDR2 SNEGSKA (reference sequence). In DNA, the CDR3 is TGCAGCCCCGGGACCCCCTACGAGCAGTACTTC. It translates to CSPGTPYEQYF.

This chain joins TRBV20-1 and TRBJ2-5; D might be TRBD1 (6 bases). There are 19 residues in the CDR3. Germline CDR1 is DFQATT and CDR2 is SNEGSKA (reference sequence). The germline V and J ends were trimmed by 4 bases and 5 bases, with 32 bases remaining between them. The CDR3 loop reads CSATEGTPKVEISLETQYF. The CDR3 DNA reads TGCAGTGCTACCGAAGGGACACCGAAGGTCGAGATAAGTTTGGAGACCCAGTACTTC.

This clonotype was seen ten or more times. The V call is TRBV24-1, the J call TRBJ2-2, with no clear D. The CDR3 runs to 12 residues. The ends were cut back, 3 bases at V and 6 bases at J, with 4 bases in the middle. CDR1 is KGHDR and CDR2 is SFDVKD in the germline V gene. The CDR3 nucleotides read TGTGCCACCAGTGATGGTCCCGGGGAGCTGTTTTTT. Translated: CATSDGPGELFF.

This clonotype appeared many times. The CDR3 DNA reads TGTGCCAGCTCACCAAGGCAGGACTCCGGGACCCAGTACTTC. Translation: CASSPRQDSGTQYF. The chain joins TRBV18 to TRBJ2-5; weak D call: TRBD2 (5 bases). The V gene lost 2 bases and the J gene lost 7 bases, with 14 bases spanning the gap. Germline V gene sequence: CDR1 KGHSH, CDR2 LQKENI. This CDR3 comprises 14 residues.

Ten or more counts support this clonotype. V usage is TRBV18 and J usage is TRBJ2-3; D call uncertain. The CDR3 consists of 14 residues. Germline V gene sequence: CDR1 KGHSH, CDR2 LQKENI. V lost 0 bases and J lost 1, with 5 bases in between. The DNA for the CDR3 is TGTGCCAGCTCACCACCGCCAGGCACAGATACGCAGTATTTT. The encoded protein is CASSPPPGTDTQYF.

This clonotype has at least ten counts. The rearrangement links TRBV25-1 to TRBJ2-1; tentative D call: TRBD2 (5 bases). Germline V lookup: CDR1 MGHDK, CDR2 SYGVNS. The CDR3 runs to 13 residues. The V gene lost 4 bases and the J gene lost 7 bases, with 11 bases spanning the gap. CDR3 sequence (DNA): TGTGCCAGCAGTGGCTTACGGGGAAATGAGCAGTTCTTC. Its translation: CASSGLRGNEQFF.

This clonotype was counted at least ten times. A read error may account for a junction end that differs from germline. This rearrangement joins TRBV14 to TRBJ2-7, with 9 bases that match TRBD1. Germline lookup yields CDR1 SGHDN and CDR2 FVKESK. The CDR3 has 12 amino acids. DNA for the CDR3: TGTGCCAGCAGCCCCGGACAGGGGAGGAATCGCTTC. Translation gives CASSPGQGRNRF.

At least ten counts were recorded for this clonotype. The chain recombines TRBV27 with TRBJ1-2; a weak D match, TRBD1 (5 bases). The CDR3 is made up of 13 amino acids. The V gene's germline CDR1 is MNHEY and CDR2 SMNVEV (reference sequence). The V end lost 3 bases, the J end lost 6 bases, and 11 bases lay between the germline ends. CDR3: CASSFGGSNGYTF. CDR3 bases: TGTGCCAGCAGTTTCGGGGGTTCAAATGGCTACACCTTC.

This clonotype was seen repeatedly, ten times or more. This rearrangement joins TRBV19 to TRBJ1-1, with TRBD1 matching over 9 bases. CDR1 LNHDA and CDR2 SQIVND come from the germline V gene (reference sequence). J gave up 5 bases and V 3 bases, and 1 base lay outside the gene matches. This CDR3 contains 13 residues. CDR3 loop: CASSMDRGTEAFF. The CDR3 DNA reads as TGTGCCAGTAGTATGGACAGGGGAACTGAAGCTTTCTTT.

The table lists this clonotype with a few counts. The V gene is TRBV30, the J gene TRBJ1-1; 9 nucleotides match TRBD1. Germline CDR1 GTSNPN, CDR2 SVGIG (reference sequence). V shed 0 bases, J shed 4 bases, and the junction held 9 bases outside the gene matches. The CDR3 is made up of 16 amino acids. The CDR3: CAWSVIGTGRFTEAFF. In DNA form, the CDR3 reads TGTGCCTGGAGTGTAATTGGGACAGGGCGATTCACTGAAGCTTTCTTT.